The clone carrying this T cell receptor (beta chain) was seen repeatedly, ten times or more. Its matching antigen is unknown. The data belong to a study of regulatory T cells in long-lasting Graves disease. General study findings and limits: Those with persistent Graves' had less TCR diversity than newly diagnosed patients.

Germline V gene lookup returns CDR1 SGHRS and CDR2 YFSETQ. V was trimmed by 4 bases and J by 3 bases, leaving 10 bases between them. The CDR3 runs to 13 residues. Noted time point: newly diagnosed GD, antithyroid drugs for less than 3 months. PBMCs were the source of the RNA used for TCR sequencing. Arm-PCR of CDR3 regions with iRepertoire HTBI primers generated TCR beta libraries. Via MiXCR, TCRdb re-called the multiplex PCR reads, giving one row per CDR3 protein. The table has about 440,000 distinct CDR3 sequences, about 17% seen once; the top ten hold 20% to 25%. The sample also formed part of further work on T cells in Graves' hyperthyroidism and ophthalmopathy. From that study: Ophthalmopathy, which appeared later, was predicted by the model a median about 6 months before onset.

The receptor was derived from a woman under 30 with Graves disease. The chain is built from TRBV5-1 and TRBJ1-1; D unresolved. The sample here was peripheral blood mononuclear cells (PBMCs), taken at new diagnosis, from a patient treated with antithyroid drugs. The CDR3 region is CASSQVGDTEAFF. The CDR3 nucleotides are TGCGCCAGCAGCCAGGTTGGGGACACTGAAGCTTTCTTT.